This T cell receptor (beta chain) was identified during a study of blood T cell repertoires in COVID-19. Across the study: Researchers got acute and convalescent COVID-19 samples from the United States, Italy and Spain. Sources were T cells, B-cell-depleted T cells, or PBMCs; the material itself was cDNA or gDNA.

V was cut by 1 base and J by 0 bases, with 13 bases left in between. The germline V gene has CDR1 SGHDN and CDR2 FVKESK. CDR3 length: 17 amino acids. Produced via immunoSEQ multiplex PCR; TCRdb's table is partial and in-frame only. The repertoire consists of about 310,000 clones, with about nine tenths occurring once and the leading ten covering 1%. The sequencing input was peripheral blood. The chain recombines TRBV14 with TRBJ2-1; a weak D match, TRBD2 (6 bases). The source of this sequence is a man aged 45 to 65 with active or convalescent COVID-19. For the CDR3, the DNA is TGTGCCAGCAGCCAAGTACTAGCCGCCAACTCCTACAATGAGCAGTTCTTC. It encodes CASSQVLAANSYNEQFF. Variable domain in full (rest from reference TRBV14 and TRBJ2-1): EAGVTQFPSHSVIEKGQTVTLRCDPISGHDNLYWYRRVMGKEIKFLLHFVKESKQDESGMPNNRFLAERTGGTYSTLKVQPAELEDSGVYFCASSQVLAANSYNEQFFGPGTRLTVL.